The 3 T cell receptor beta chains in this list originate from one sample, sequenced in a study of cytomegalovirus exposure and HLA in healthy donors. The PCR had 60 Vbeta and 13 Jbeta primers. Repertoires were generated with immunoSEQ multiplex PCR, while TCRdb's copy carries only in-frame clones and drops some. Here the sample spans about 110,000 clones, 75% to 80% being singletons. The sample was PBMCs. These TCRs come from a woman aged 25 to 39 in good health and CMV-seronegative.

This clone appeared a few times. The chain carries TRBV19 and TRBJ1-4; 10 bases match TRBD1. Germline V lookup: CDR1 LNHDA, CDR2 SQIVND (reference sequence). J was trimmed by 6 bases and V by 5 bases; bases with no gene match: 6. The CDR3 consists of 15 residues. This chain's CDR3 is CASSLATGGYEKLFF. In DNA form, the CDR3 reads TGTGCCAGTAGTCTCGCGACAGGGGGCTATGAAAAACTGTTTTTT.

The chain joins TRBV5-6 to TRBJ2-5, with 8 bases matching TRBD2. With V trimmed by 2 bases and J by 4 bases, 7 bases remained unmatched. CDR3 length: 15 amino acids. The V gene's germline CDR1 is SGHDT and CDR2 YYEEEE. DNA for the CDR3: TGTGCCAGCAGCTTCGCCAGCGGGGGTGGAGAGACCCAGTACTTC. It translates to CASSFASGGGETQYF.

This chain links TRBV19 with TRBJ1-2; TRBD1 matches 7 bases. Per germline, CDR1 LNHDA and CDR2 SQIVND (reference sequence). There are 12 residues in the CDR3. V lost 6 bases, J lost 6 bases, and 4 bases stayed unmatched. The CDR3, as DNA: TGTGCCAGTAGAAGAGGACAGGATGGCTACACCTTC. Translated, it gives CASRRGQDGYTF.